These T cell receptor beta chains were read from a single sample in a study of OX40 agonist ivuxolimab in advanced cancers. Profiling relied on immunoSEQ multiplex PCR, and the TCRdb table lists in-frame clones only, not all of them. The sample contains 30,000 to 40,000 clones, roughly 89% of which appear only once. The sample was CD4+ or CD8+ T cells sorted from blood, taken in a trial of the OX40 agonist ivuxolimab. The receptors originated from an adult with an advanced solid tumor such as melanoma, head and neck, liver or kidney cancer. CDR3s leave out the opening cysteine and the closing phenylalanine or tryptophan. Fields, in order: V gene, CDR3 protein.

TRBV27 | ASRRPGTGETQY
TRBV6-6 | ASSQGGSGANVLT
TRBV19 | ASQTRVGRNYGYT
TRBV5-5 | ASSSRTGRNTEAF
TRBV7-8 | ASSLRLAGEGEQF
TRBV2 | ASSPSLVVWETGELF
TRBV18 | ASSPGGQGTNYGYT
TRBV29-1 | SVEAGPVGTGELF
TRBV7-9 | ASSPGTSNQPQH
TRBV20-1 | SATTGYEQY
TRBV6-5 | ASSYRNTEAF